The entry below gives a single T cell receptor beta chain sequence along with its context. TCRdb's table, derived via immunoSEQ multiplex PCR, lists solely in-frame clones and lacks some. The table shows around 300,000 clones, with around nine tenths occurring only once. Assignments of participants to cohorts depended upon their own reported clinical history. The sample belongs to a study of blood T cell repertoires in COVID-19. Overall study context: COVID-19 samples, acute and convalescent, were from the United States, Italy and Spain.

The sequence was collected from a woman aged 18 to 35 who had recovered from COVID-19. Input material: PBMCs or T cells enriched from blood (not recorded which).

Here the CDR3 reads CASVKQGVDTGELFF. The CDR3 DNA reads TGTGCCAGTGTTAAACAGGGGGTTGACACCGGGGAGCTGTTTTTT. The chain couples TRBV19 to TRBJ2-2; 8 nucleotides agree with TRBD1. V shed 8 bases and J 3 bases; nucleotides not matched to a gene: 8. There are 15 residues in the CDR3. CDR1 is LNHDA and CDR2 is SQIVND in the germline V gene (reference sequence).